This T cell receptor (beta chain) was profiled in a study of blood T cell repertoires in COVID-19 (TCRdb year 2020). About the full investigation: Collaborator samples came from the United States, Italy and Spain and covered acute and convalescent phases of COVID-19. The material from the prospective study consisted of cDNA or gDNA derived from T cells, B-cell-depleted T cells, or PBMCs. The dataset comprised deeply sampled blood TCRbeta repertoires from subjects exposed to, actively infected with, or recovered from COVID-19. The repertoires were released in a freely available public database intended as a resource for research on the immune response to SARS-CoV-2. Samples came from the ongoing ImmuneRACE study (first 160 participants) plus 1,254 subjects from 6 global collaborators. Sample metadata almost always included a de-identified subject ID, COVID-19 status, age in years and sex. Where available, HLA class I and class II types were taken from metadata supplied by the sample provider and were not determined by assay-based typing. Study-level results and caveats: The amount of clinical and demographic metadata varied by source and participant and was provided uncurated.

In the prospective study, participants were roughly 18 to 95 years old, resided in 24 geographic areas of the United States, and were enrolled through a virtual design. In the prospective study, cohorts were assigned on the basis of participant-reported clinical history obtained from a screening survey and a study questionnaire. ImmuneRACE Cohort 3 recovered participants were defined by two consecutive negative NP/OP PCR tests, healthcare professional clearance, or symptom resolution. Each participant in the prospective study had whole blood, serum and a nasopharyngeal or oropharyngeal swab collected by mobile phlebotomists. Additional blood draws and questionnaires over an approximately 2-month period could optionally be provided by prospective study participants. Prospective study blood samples were shipped either frozen or at room temperature before DNA extraction. The immunoSEQ Assay, a bias-controlled multiplex PCR, was used to amplify TCRbeta CDR3 regions from genomic DNA. For the original study's pipeline: Within the assay, amplification of reference gene primers was used to estimate how many nucleated cells each sample contained. To quantify the absolute abundance of each unique TCRbeta CDR3 rearrangement, sequence reads were collapsed and filtered. For each sample, productive Simpson clonality was calculated as the square root of Simpson's diversity index across productive rearrangements. TCRdb stores this immuneACCESS table with in-frame sequences only. Part of the clones is absent; in the studies checked, under half of the shortfall reflects unresolved V genes, and no reason is known for the rest. V and J calls and clone size follow that table, whereas D and trimming were derived from the DNA. Present in this sample are approximately 400,000 clones, under 85% of which were seen just once. The ten largest clones add up to roughly 5.1% of the sample.

In the case of this clone: Which antigen it targets is not known. The record has no base qualities; no much larger clone is one base away.

The source material was PBMCs or T cells enriched from blood (not recorded which). This clonotype originated in a woman aged 45-65 years who had recovered from COVID-19.

The CDR3 here reads CASQLGDSNSPLHF. The nucleotides are TGTGCCAGCCAGTTAGGGGACAGTAATTCACCCCTCCACTTT. This sequence uses TRBV6-6 and TRBJ1-6, with 7 junctional bases fitting TRBD1. The CDR3 runs 14 amino acids, cysteine and phenylalanine included. Only the CDR3 DNA is retained, 42 bases long and in frame from the first base. Germline trimming amounts to 8 bases on V and 6 bases on J, with 7 as the count of junction bases outside the gene matches. The germline V gene (reference sequence) gives CDR1 as MNHNY and CDR2 as SVGAGI.